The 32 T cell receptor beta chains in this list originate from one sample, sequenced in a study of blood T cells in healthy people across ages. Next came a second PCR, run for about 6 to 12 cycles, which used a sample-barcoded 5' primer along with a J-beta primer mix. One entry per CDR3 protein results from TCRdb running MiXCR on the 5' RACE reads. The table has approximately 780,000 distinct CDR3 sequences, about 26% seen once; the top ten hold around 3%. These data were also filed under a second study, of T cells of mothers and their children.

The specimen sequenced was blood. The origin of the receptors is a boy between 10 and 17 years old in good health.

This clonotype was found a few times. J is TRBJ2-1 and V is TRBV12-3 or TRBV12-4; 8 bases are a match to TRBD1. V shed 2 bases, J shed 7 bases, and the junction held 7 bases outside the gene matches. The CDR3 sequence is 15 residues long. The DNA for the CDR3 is TGTGCCAGCAGTTTAATAGGACAGGGTAGGAATGAGCAGTTCTTC. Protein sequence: CASSLIGQGRNEQFF.

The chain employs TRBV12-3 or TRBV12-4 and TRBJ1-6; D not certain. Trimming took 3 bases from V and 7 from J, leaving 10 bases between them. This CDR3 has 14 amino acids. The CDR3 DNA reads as TGTGCCAGCAGTTTGCGCCAGTCCAATTCACCCCTCCACTTT. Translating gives CASSLRQSNSPLHF.

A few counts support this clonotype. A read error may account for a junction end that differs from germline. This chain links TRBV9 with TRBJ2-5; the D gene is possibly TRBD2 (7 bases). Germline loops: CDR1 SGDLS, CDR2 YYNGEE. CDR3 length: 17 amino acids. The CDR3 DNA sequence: TGTGCCAGCAGCGCCGAGGGGGGGGTTACCTTCCGAGAGACTCAGTACTTC. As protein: CASSAEGGVTFRETQYF.

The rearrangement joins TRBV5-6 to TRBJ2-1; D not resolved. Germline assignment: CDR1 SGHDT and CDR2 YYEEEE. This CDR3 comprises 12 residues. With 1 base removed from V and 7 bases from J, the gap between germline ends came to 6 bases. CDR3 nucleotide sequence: TGTGCCAGCAGCTTGTTTCAGAATGAGCAGTTCTTC. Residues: CASSLFQNEQFF.

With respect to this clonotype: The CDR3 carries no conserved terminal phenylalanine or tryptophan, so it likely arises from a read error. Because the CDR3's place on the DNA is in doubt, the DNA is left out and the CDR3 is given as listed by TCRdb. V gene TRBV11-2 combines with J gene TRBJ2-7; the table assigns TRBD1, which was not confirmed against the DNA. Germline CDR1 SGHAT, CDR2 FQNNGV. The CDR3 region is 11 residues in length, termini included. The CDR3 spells CASRGRDGSEL.

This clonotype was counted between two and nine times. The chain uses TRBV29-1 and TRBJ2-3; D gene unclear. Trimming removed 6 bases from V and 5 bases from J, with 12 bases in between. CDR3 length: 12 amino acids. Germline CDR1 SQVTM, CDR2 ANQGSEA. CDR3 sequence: CSVVGPRDTQYF. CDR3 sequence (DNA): TGCAGCGTCGTCGGCCCCCGAGATACGCAGTATTTT.

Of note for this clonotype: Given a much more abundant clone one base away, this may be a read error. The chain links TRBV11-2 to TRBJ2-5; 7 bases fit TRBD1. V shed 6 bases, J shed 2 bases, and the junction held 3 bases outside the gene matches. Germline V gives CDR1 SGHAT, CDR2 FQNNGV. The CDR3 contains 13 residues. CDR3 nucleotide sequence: TGTGCCAGCAGACTGGGACAGCAAGAGACCCAGTACTTC. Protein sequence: CASRLGQQETQYF.

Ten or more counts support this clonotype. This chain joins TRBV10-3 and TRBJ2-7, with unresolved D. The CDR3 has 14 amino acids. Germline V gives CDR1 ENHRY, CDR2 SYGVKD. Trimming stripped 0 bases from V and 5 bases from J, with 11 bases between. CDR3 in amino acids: CAISESISGHEQYF. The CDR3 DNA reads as TGTGCCATCAGTGAGTCGATCTCGGGCCACGAGCAGTACTTC.

DNA of the CDR3: TGTGCCAGTACCAATCGCAGGGGTCAGGAGCAGTTCTTC. Protein product: CASTNRRGQEQFF. The chain joins TRBV19 to TRBJ2-1; TRBD1 might be the D (6 bases). This CDR3 has 13 residues. Trimming removed 7 bases from V and 10 bases from J, with 17 bases in between. Germline CDR1 LNHDA, CDR2 SQIVND (reference sequence).

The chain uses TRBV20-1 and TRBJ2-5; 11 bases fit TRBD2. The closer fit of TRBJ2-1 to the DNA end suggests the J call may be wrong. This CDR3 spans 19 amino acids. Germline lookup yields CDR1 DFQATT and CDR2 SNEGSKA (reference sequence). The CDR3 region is CSARPNGASGGTWFDEQFF. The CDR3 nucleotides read TGCAGTGCTAGGCCTAACGGGGCTAGCGGGGGGACCTGGTTCGATGAGCAGTTCTTC.

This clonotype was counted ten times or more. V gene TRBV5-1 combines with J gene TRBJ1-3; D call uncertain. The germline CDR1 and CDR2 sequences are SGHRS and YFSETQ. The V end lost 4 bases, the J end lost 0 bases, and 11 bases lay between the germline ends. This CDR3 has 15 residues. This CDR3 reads CASSLQEVSGNTIYF. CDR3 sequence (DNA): TGCGCCAGCAGCCTGCAGGAGGTCTCTGGAAACACCATATATTTT. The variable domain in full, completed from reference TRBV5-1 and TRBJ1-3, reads KAGVTQTPRYLIKTRGQQVTLSCSPISGHRSVSWYQQTPGQGLQFLFEYFSETQRNKGNFPGRFSGRQFSNSRSEMNVSTLELGDSALYLCASSLQEVSGNTIYFGEGSWLTVV.

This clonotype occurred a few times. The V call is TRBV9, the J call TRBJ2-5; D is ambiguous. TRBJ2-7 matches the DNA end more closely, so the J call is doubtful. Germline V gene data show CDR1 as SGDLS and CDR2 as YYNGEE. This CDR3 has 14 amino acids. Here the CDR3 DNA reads TGTGCCAGCAGCTCCGAGACATATAGCCACGAGCAGTACTTC. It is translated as CASSSETYSHEQYF.

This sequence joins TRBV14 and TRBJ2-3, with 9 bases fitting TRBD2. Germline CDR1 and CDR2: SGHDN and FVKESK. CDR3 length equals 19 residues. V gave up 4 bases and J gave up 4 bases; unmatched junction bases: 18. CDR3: CASSLSGGGMHNFPDTQYF. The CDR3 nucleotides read TGTGCCAGCAGCCTTAGCGGGGGCGGTATGCATAATTTCCCAGATACGCAGTATTTT.

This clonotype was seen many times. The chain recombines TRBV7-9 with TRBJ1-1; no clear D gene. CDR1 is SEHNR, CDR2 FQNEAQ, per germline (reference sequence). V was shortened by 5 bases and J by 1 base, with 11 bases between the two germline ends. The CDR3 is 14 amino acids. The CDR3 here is CASSPRTGNTEAFF. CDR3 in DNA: TGTGCCAGCAGCCCCCGGACGGGGAACACTGAAGCTTTCTTT.

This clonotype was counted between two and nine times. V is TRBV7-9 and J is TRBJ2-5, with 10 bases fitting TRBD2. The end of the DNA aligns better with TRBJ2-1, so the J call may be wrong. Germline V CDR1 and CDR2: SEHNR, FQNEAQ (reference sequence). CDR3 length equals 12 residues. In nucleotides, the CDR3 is TGTGCCAGCAGCCAGACTAGCGGGGAGCAGTTCTTC. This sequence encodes CASSQTSGEQFF.

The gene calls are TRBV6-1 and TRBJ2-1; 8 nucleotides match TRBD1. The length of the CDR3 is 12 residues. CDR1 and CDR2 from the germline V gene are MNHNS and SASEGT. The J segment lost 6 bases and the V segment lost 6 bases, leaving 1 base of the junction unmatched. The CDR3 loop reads CASRGQGNEQFF. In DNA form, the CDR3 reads TGTGCCAGCAGAGGACAGGGCAATGAGCAGTTCTTC.

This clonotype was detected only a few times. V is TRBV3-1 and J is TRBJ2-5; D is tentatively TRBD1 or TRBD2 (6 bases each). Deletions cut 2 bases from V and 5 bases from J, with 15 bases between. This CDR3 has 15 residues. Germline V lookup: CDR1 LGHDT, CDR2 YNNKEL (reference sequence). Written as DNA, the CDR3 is TGTGCCAGCAGCCAACTACCGGGGGCTCGGGAGACCCAGTACTTC. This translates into CASSQLPGARETQYF.

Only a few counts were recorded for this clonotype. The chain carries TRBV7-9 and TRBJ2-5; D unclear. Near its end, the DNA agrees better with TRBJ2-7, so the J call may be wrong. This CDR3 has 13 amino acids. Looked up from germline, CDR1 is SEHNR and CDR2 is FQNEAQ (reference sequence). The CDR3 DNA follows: TGTGCCAGCAGCCCGGAGCAGGTCTACGAGCAGTACTTC. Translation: CASSPEQVYEQYF.

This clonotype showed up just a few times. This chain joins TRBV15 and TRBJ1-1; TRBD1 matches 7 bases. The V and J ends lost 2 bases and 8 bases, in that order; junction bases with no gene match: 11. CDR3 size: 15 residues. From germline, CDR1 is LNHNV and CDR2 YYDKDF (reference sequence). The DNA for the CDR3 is TGTGCCACCAGCAGACCCGACAGGGAAAGGTTAGAAGCTTTCTTT. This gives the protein CATSRPDRERLEAFF.

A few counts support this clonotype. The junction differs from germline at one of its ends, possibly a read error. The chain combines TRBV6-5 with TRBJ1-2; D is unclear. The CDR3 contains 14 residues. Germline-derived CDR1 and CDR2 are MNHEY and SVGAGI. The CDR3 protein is CASSYSVSGYGHTF. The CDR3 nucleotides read TGCGCCAGCAGTTACTCAGTCAGTGGGTATGGCCACACCTTC.

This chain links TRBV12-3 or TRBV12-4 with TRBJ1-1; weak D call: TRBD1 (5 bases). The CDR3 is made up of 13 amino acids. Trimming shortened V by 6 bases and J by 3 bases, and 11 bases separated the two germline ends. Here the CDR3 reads CASSYLRDTEAFF. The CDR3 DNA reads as TGTGCCAGCAGCTATCTCAGGGACACTGAAGCTTTCTTT.

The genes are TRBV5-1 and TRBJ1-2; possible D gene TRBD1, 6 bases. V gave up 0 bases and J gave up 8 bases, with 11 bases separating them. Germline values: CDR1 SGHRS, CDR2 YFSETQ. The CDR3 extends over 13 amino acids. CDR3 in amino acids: CASSLEGGSGYTF. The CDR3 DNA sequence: TGCGCCAGCAGCTTGGAGGGGGGGTCCGGCTACACCTTC.

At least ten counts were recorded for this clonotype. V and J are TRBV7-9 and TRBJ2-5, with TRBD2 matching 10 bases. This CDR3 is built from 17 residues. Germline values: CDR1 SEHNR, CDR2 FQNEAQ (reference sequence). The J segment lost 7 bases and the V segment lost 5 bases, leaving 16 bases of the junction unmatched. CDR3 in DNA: TGTGCCAGCAGCCCGCCGCAGGGTAGCGGGGGGCATTGGACCCAGTACTTC. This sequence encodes CASSPPQGSGGHWTQYF.

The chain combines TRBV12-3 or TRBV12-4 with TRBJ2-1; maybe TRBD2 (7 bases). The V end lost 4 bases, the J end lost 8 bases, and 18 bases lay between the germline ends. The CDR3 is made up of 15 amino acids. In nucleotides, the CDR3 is TGTGCCAGCAGTTCCACCCGAGGGGGGGAATATGAGCAGTTCTTC. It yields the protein CASSSTRGGEYEQFF.

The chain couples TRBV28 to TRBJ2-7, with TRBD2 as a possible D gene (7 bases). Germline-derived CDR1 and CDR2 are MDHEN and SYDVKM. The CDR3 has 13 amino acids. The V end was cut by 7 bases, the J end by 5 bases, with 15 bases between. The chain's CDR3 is CASTRPGGDEQYF. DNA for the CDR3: TGTGCCAGCACACGACCGGGGGGCGACGAGCAGTACTTC.

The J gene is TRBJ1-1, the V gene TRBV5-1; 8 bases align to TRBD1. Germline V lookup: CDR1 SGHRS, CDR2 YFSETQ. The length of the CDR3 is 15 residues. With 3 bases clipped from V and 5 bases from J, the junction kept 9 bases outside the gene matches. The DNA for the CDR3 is TGCGCCAGCAGCTCGGACTGGACAGGGCGGACTGAAGCTTTCTTT. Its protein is CASSSDWTGRTEAFF.

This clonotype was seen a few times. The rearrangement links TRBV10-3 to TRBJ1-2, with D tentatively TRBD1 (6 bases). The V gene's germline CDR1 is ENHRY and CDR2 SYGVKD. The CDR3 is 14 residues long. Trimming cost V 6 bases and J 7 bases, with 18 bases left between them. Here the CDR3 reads CAISPQGQPGGYTF. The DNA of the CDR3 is TGTGCCATCAGCCCACAGGGACAACCGGGTGGCTACACCTTC.

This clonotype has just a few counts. CDR3 amino acids: CASSRLLAGGPPYNEQFF. The CDR3 coding sequence is TGTGCCAGCAGCCGATTACTAGCGGGGGGGCCCCCCTACAATGAGCAGTTCTTC. The chain employs TRBV9 and TRBJ2-1; 13 nucleotides align to TRBD2. Germline CDR1 reads SGDLS; CDR2 reads YYNGEE. CDR3 length equals 18 residues. Losses at the gene ends were 4 bases for V and 2 bases for J; bases not matched to a gene: 9.

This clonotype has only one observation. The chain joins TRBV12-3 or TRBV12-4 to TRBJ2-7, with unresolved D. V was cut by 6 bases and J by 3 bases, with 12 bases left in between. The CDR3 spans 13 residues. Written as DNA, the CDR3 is TGTGCCAGCAGCCTTGGGATGCTCTACGAGCAGTACTTC. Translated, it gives CASSLGMLYEQYF.

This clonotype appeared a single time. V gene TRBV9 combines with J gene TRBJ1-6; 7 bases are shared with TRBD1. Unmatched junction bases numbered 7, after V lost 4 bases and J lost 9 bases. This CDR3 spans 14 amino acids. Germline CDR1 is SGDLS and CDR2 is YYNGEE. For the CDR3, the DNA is TGTGCCAGCAGCCCCACAGGGGCGGCTTCACCCCTCCACTTT. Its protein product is CASSPTGAASPLHF.

CDR3 amino acids: CSVARITGNNSPLHF. CDR3 bases: TGCAGCGTAGCCCGAATTACAGGGAACAATTCACCCCTCCACTTT. The J gene is TRBJ1-6, the V gene TRBV29-1; possible D gene TRBD1, 6 bases. Trimming left V 6 bases short and J 7 bases short, with 19 bases between. Germline loops: CDR1 SQVTM, CDR2 ANQGSEA. CDR3 length: 15 residues.

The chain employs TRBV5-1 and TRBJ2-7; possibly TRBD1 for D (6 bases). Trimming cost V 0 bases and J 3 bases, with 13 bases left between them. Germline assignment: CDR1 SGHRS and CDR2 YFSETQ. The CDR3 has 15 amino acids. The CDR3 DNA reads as TGCGCCAGCAGCTTGGCGCAGGGGCAAGGCTACGAGCAGTACTTC. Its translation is CASSLAQGQGYEQYF.